The 25 T cell receptor beta chains given below trace back to one sample, sequenced in a study of blood T cells in healthy people across ages. The authors ran a second PCR of roughly 7 to 11 cycles using a sample-barcoded 5' primer and a J-beta primer mix. MiXCR, run by TCRdb on the 5' RACE reads, gives a single entry per CDR3 protein. In the table there are approximately 1,000,000 distinct CDR3 sequences, roughly two fifths of which are singletons. Sequenced input: blood. The receptors were gathered from a man aged 18 to 30 in good health.

This clonotype turned up a few times. The chain has TRBV10-3 and TRBJ1-1, with D uncertain. With 7 bases removed from V and 5 bases from J, the gap between germline ends came to 14 bases. The CDR3 runs to 13 residues. Germline CDR1 is ENHRY and CDR2 is SYGVKD. The CDR3 DNA sequence: TGTGCCATCAAAGGACTCTTGGCTACTGAAGCTTTCTTT. It codes for CAIKGLLATEAFF.

This chain uses TRBV12-3 or TRBV12-4 with TRBJ2-5; TRBD2 aligns across 8 bases. With 7 bases clipped from V and 11 bases from J, the junction kept 18 bases outside the gene matches. The CDR3 has 15 amino acids. CDR3 amino acids: CASTGGLVDSDEQYF. The CDR3 DNA is TGTGCCAGCACCGGGGGACTAGTGGACTCGGATGAGCAGTACTTC.

The chain is built from TRBV6-1 and TRBJ2-7; 8 nucleotides match TRBD2. The CDR3 is 13 amino acids. In germline, CDR1 is MNHNS, CDR2 SASEGT. V lost 4 bases and J lost 5; bases outside the gene matches: 4. The CDR3 protein is CASSALGRDEQYF. The CDR3 nucleotides are TGTGCCAGCAGTGCCCTCGGGAGGGACGAGCAGTACTTC.

This clonotype has only a few counts. The chain joins TRBV7-9 to TRBJ2-3; D remains unclear. Germline CDR1 reads SEHNR; CDR2 reads FQNEAQ (reference sequence). The CDR3 is 12 amino acids. V was clipped by 4 bases and J by 5 bases, with 7 bases between them. The CDR3 nucleotides are TGTGCCAGCAGCTATTCTATAGATACGCAGTATTTT. Its protein product is CASSYSIDTQYF. Based on the CDR3 plus reference TRBV7-9 and TRBJ2-3, the full variable domain is DTGVSQNPRHKITKRGQNVTFRCDPISEHNRLYWYRQTLGQGPEFLTYFQNEAQLEKSRLLSDRFSAERPKGSFSTLEIQRTEQGDSAMYLCASSYSIDTQYFGPGTRLTVL.

This CDR3 reads CASRTGRANNEQFF. DNA of the CDR3: TGTGCCAGCAGGACGGGGAGGGCTAACAATGAGCAGTTCTTC. The chain couples TRBV27 to TRBJ2-1; 7 positions agree with TRBD2. CDR1 MNHEY and CDR2 SMNVEV come from the germline V gene (reference sequence). Trimming removed 6 bases from V and 5 bases from J; junction bases left unmatched: 7. The CDR3 loop spans 14 amino acids.

This clonotype occurred a few times. The chain couples TRBV11-2 to TRBJ1-2; D gene ambiguous. V gave up 0 bases and J gave up 8 bases, with 10 bases separating them. CDR1 is SGHAT and CDR2 is FQNNGV in the germline V gene. CDR3 length: 13 amino acids. The CDR3 nucleotides read TGTGCCAGCAGCTTAGACCCCATTAAGGGCTACACCTTC. Encoded protein: CASSLDPIKGYTF.

This clonotype was observed a handful of times. The chain employs TRBV6-5 and TRBJ1-1; TRBD1 is a possible D gene (5 bases). V was cut by 6 bases and J by 4 bases, with 21 bases left in between. This CDR3 has 16 residues. In germline, CDR1 is MNHEY, CDR2 SVGAGI. CDR3 amino acids: CASRPSRPLGGTEAFF. The CDR3 DNA sequence: TGTGCCAGCAGACCTTCCCGGCCCCTGGGGGGCACTGAAGCTTTCTTT.

V usage is TRBV12-3 or TRBV12-4 and J usage is TRBJ1-2; 8 bases are shared with TRBD1. The CDR3 covers 15 residues. V dropped 7 bases and J dropped 1; count of bases not matched to a gene: 8. CDR3 DNA sequence: TGTGCCAGCACCTCACCCAGGGGGCATAACTATGGCTACACCTTC. Residues: CASTSPRGHNYGYTF.

A word on this clonotype: At one end the junction does not follow the germline gene, possibly because of a read error. The chain recombines TRBV20-1 with TRBJ2-7, with TRBD1 identical over 7 bases. The CDR3 has 15 residues. Germline V gene data show CDR1 as DFQATT and CDR2 as SNEGSKA (reference sequence). CDR3: CSASSDREFSYGQYF. The CDR3 bases are TGCAGTGCTAGCTCCGACAGGGAGTTCTCCTACGGGCAGTACTTC.

This clonotype was seen only once. The V and J genes are TRBV5-1 and TRBJ2-1, with D perhaps given as TRBD1 or TRBD2 (6 bases each). V gave up 4 bases and J gave up 9 bases, with 14 bases separating them. CDR3 length equals 13 residues. Per germline, CDR1 SGHRS and CDR2 YFSETQ. The CDR3 DNA reads TGCGCCAGCAGCGTTACAGGGACTGGTGAGCAGTTCTTC. As protein: CASSVTGTGEQFF.

The gene calls are TRBV7-3 and TRBJ1-2; no clear D. Germline CDR1 SGHTA, CDR2 FQGTGA. The CDR3 loop spans 15 amino acids. Trimming removed 1 base from V and 1 base from J, with 10 bases in between. The DNA for the CDR3 is TGTGCCAGCAGCTTAAGTCCGGTCGGTAACTATGGCTACACCTTC. This gives the protein CASSLSPVGNYGYTF.

Points on this clonotype: One end of the junction fails to match germline, which may point to a read error. This chain connects TRBV2 to TRBJ1-1; tentative D call: TRBD1 (5 bases). The CDR3 consists of 15 residues. CDR1 SNHLY and CDR2 FYNNEI come from the germline V gene. The CDR3 DNA sequence: TGTGCCAGCAGTGAATCTGGGGCGATGGACACTGAAACTTTCTTT. This gives the protein CASSESGAMDTETFF.

A word on this clonotype: Germline is not matched at one junction end, which may reflect a read error. The chain has TRBV7-6 and TRBJ2-3; no definite D call. Germline V gene sequence: CDR1 SGHVS, CDR2 FNYEAQ. The length of the CDR3 is 15 residues. CDR3: CAGSLNRRLTDTQYF. CDR3 sequence (DNA): TGTGCCGGCAGCTTAAATCGGCGGTTAACAGATACGCAGTATTTT.

This CDR3 is CASSQSYRVSTDTQYF. The CDR3 DNA reads TGCGCCAGCAGCCAATCATACAGGGTTAGCACAGATACGCAGTATTTT. The gene calls are TRBV4-3 and TRBJ2-3, with D possibly matching TRBD1 (6 bases). Trimming stripped 2 bases from V and 0 bases from J, with 12 bases between. The length of the CDR3 is 16 residues. Germline loops: CDR1 LGHNA, CDR2 YSLEER.

CDR3 nucleotides: TGTGCCAGCAGTTCCGCGGACAGGGGGGTTGGCTACACCTTC. Residues: CASSSADRGVGYTF. This rearrangement joins TRBV12-3 or TRBV12-4 to TRBJ1-2; 10 bases fit TRBD1. This CDR3 has 14 amino acids. V trimming: 4 bases; J trimming: 7 bases; junction bases outside the gene matches: 6.

The chain has TRBV20-1 and TRBJ1-5; D unresolved. There are 14 residues in the CDR3. Germline values: CDR1 DFQATT, CDR2 SNEGSKA (reference sequence). V was trimmed by 3 bases and J by 3 bases, leaving 12 bases between them. The CDR3 DNA reads TGCAGTGCTAGTAGCCCTATGGACAATCAGCCCCAGCATTTT. Amino acid sequence: CSASSPMDNQPQHF.

The genes are TRBV6-2 or TRBV6-3 and TRBJ2-4; maybe TRBD1 (5 bases). The CDR3 loop spans 16 amino acids. The V and J ends lost 8 bases and 4 bases respectively, with 21 bases between them. CDR1 is MNHEY and CDR2 is SVGEGT in the germline V gene. The CDR3 region is CASHDPGIISKNIQYF. In DNA form, the CDR3 reads TGTGCCAGCCACGACCCAGGGATCATCTCGAAAAACATTCAGTACTTC.

With regard to this clonotype: This sequence may be a read error, since a much larger clone differs from it by one base. The chain employs TRBV29-1 and TRBJ2-1; TRBD1 matches at 7 bases. Germline V CDR1 and CDR2: SQVTM, ANQGSEA. The CDR3 sequence is 16 residues long. In DNA form, the CDR3 reads TGCAACGTTGAAGGCTTTCAGGGGGAAGCCTACAATGAGCAGTTCTTC. Amino acids: CNVEGFQGEAYNEQFF.

The rearrangement links TRBV6-6 to TRBJ1-6; 8 bases align to TRBD1. V gave up 2 bases and J gave up 6 bases; unmatched junction bases: 9. The CDR3 consists of 17 residues. Germline CDR1 and CDR2: MNHNY and SVGAGI (reference sequence). Written as DNA, the CDR3 is TGTGCCAGCAGTTACCCGATCCAGGGGGCCTTTAATTCACCCCTCCACTTT. Translating it yields CASSYPIQGAFNSPLHF.

The chain carries TRBV29-1 and TRBJ2-3, with TRBD1 matching 7 bases. CDR3 length: 13 residues. Germline V gives CDR1 SQVTM, CDR2 ANQGSEA. Trimming took 6 bases from V and 1 from J; bases not matched to a gene: 4. The CDR3 reads CSVKTGGTDTQYF. For the CDR3, the DNA is TGCAGCGTCAAAACAGGGGGCACAGATACGCAGTATTTT.

This clonotype was recorded a few times. The J gene is TRBJ2-4, the V gene TRBV18, with 9 bases that match TRBD1. Trimming took 0 bases from V and 0 from J; bases not matched to a gene: 3. Germline V CDR1 and CDR2: KGHSH, LQKENI. The length of the CDR3 is 17 residues. The CDR3 sequence is CASSPPGDREAKNIQYF. In DNA form, the CDR3 reads TGTGCCAGCTCACCACCGGGGGACAGGGAAGCCAAAAACATTCAGTACTTC.

J is TRBJ1-1 and V is TRBV20-1; D is unclear. Per the germline V gene, CDR1 is DFQATT and CDR2 is SNEGSKA (reference sequence). With 2 bases removed from V and 0 bases from J, the gap between germline ends came to 7 bases. CDR3 length equals 13 residues. CDR3 sequence: CSARPGVNTEAFF. The CDR3 region has the DNA TGCAGTGCTAGACCGGGAGTGAACACTGAAGCTTTCTTT.

The chain employs TRBV28 and TRBJ2-2; TRBD1 might be the D (5 bases). V lost 3 bases and J 0 bases, leaving 8 bases between the germline ends. CDR1 and CDR2 from the germline V gene are MDHEN and SYDVKM. The CDR3 runs to 15 residues. CDR3 loop: CASSLVQANTGELFF. The CDR3 DNA sequence: TGTGCCAGCAGTTTGGTACAGGCGAACACCGGGGAGCTGTTTTTT.

The V gene is TRBV20-1, the J gene TRBJ1-6; perhaps TRBD1 as D (5 bases). CDR3 length equals 16 residues. The V and J ends lost 0 bases and 3 bases respectively, with 12 bases between them. Germline lookup yields CDR1 DFQATT and CDR2 SNEGSKA (reference sequence). The CDR3 bases are TGCAGTGCTAGAGATAGGAAGGGGTTCTATAATTCACCCCTCCACTTT. Amino acids: CSARDRKGFYNSPLHF.

CDR3: CSAWAEETQYF. CDR3 in DNA: TGCAGTGCGTGGGCGGAGGAGACCCAGTACTTC. V is TRBV20-1 and J is TRBJ2-4; D gene unclear. The J call is in doubt because the DNA end fits TRBJ2-5 better. This CDR3 comprises 11 residues. The germline CDR1 and CDR2 sequences are DFQATT and SNEGSKA (reference sequence).